The clone carrying this T cell receptor beta chain was counted between two and nine times. Its antigen remains unknown. This record comes from a study of beta chain features in type 1 diabetes. The overall study: The examined sorted cells totaled fewer than 140 million across samples. Broader study findings: Among patients with Type 1 diabetes, TCRB CDR3s were moderately but significantly shorter in every one of the four CD4+ subsets.

The CDR3 contains 13 residues. Deletions cut 6 bases from V and 8 bases from J, with 19 bases between. The germline V gene has CDR1 GTSNPN and CDR2 SVGIG (reference sequence). All of the isolated RNA was reverse transcribed, so expressed TCRB transcripts were sequenced. Naive, central memory and regulatory T cell samples averaged roughly 3.8 million reads. Repertoires were generated with immunoSEQ multiplex PCR, while TCRdb's copy carries only in-frame clones and drops some. The sample shows a few hundred thousand clones, roughly 17% of them seen only once. This receptor was identified in a man younger than 45 with type 1 diabetes. Sequencing was performed on naive CD4+ T cells from blood. The rearrangement links TRBV30 to TRBJ1-2; TRBD1 might be the D (6 bases). The CDR3 nucleotides read TGTGCCTGCCCCTTTACAGGGTCGGGAGGCTACACCTTC. Amino acids: CACPFTGSGGYTF.